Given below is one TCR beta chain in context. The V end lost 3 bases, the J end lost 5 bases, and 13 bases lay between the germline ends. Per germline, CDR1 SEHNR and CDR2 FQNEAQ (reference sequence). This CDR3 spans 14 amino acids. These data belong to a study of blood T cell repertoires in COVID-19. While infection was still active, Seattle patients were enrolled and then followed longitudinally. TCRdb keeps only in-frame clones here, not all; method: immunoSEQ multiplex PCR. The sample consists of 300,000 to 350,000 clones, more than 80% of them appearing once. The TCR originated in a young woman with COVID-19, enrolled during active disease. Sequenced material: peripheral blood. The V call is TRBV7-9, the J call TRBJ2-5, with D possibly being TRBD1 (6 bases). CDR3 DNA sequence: TGTGCCAGCAGCTTCCCAGGGGTTAAGGAGACCCAGTACTTC. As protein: CASSFPGVKETQYF. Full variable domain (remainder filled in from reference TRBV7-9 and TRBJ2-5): DTGVSQNPRHKITKRGQNVTFRCDPISEHNRLYWYRQTLGQGPEFLTYFQNEAQLEKSRLLSDRFSAERPKGSFSTLEIQRTEQGDSAMYLCASSFPGVKETQYFGPGTRLLVL.